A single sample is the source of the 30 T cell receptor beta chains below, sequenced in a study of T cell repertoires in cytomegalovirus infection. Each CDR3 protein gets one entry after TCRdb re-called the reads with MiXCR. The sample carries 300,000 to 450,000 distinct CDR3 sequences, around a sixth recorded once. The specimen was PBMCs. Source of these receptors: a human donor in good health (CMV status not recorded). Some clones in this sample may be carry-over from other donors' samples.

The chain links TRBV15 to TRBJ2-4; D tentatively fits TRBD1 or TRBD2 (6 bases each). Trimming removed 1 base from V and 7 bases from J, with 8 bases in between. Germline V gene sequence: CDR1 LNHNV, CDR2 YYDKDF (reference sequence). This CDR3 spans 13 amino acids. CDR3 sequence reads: CATSRGRGNIQYF. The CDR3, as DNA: TGTGCCACCAGCAGAGGGAGGGGGAACATTCAGTACTTC.

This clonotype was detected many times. The CDR3 spells CASSPGLYFGNEQFF. CDR3 nucleotides: TGTGCCAGCAGCCCGGGACTTTACTTCGGCAATGAGCAGTTCTTC. This chain joins TRBV7-2 and TRBJ2-1; D possibly corresponds to TRBD2 (6 bases). The CDR3 spans 15 residues. V was trimmed by 5 bases and J by 6 bases, leaving 17 bases between them. Per germline, CDR1 SGHTA and CDR2 FQGNSA.

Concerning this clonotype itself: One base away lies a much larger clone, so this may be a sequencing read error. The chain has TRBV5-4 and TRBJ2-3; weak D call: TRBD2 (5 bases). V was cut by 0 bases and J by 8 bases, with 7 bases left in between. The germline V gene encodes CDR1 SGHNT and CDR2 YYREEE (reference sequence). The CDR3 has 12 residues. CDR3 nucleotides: TGTGCCAGCAGCTTGGCGGGGATTACGCAGTATTTT. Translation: CASSLAGITQYF.

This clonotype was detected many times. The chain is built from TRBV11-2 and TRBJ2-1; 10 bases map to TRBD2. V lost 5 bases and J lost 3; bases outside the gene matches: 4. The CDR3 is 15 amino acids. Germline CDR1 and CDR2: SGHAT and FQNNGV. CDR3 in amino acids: CASSGIAGGYNEQFF. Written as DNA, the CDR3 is TGTGCCAGCAGCGGAATAGCGGGAGGCTACAATGAGCAGTTCTTC. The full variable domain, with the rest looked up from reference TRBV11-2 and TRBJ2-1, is EAGVAQSPRYKIIEKRQSVAFWCNPISGHATLYWYQQILGQGPKLLIQFQNNGVVDDSQLPKDRFSAERLKGVDSTLKIQPAKLEDSAVYLCASSGIAGGYNEQFFGPGTRLTVL.

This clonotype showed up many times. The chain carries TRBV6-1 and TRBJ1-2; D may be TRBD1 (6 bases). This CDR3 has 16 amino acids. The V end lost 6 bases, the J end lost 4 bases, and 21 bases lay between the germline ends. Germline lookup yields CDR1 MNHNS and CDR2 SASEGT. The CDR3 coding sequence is TGTGCCAGCAGCCCATCGGGGGATGGGGGCTCCTATGGCTACACCTTC. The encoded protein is CASSPSGDGGSYGYTF.

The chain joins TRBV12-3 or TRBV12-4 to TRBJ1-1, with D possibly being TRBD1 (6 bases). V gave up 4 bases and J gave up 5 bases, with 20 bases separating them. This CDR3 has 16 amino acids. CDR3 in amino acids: CASSSRGLGQKTEAFF. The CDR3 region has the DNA TGTGCCAGCAGTTCCCGAGGCCTGGGACAAAAGACTGAAGCTTTCTTT.

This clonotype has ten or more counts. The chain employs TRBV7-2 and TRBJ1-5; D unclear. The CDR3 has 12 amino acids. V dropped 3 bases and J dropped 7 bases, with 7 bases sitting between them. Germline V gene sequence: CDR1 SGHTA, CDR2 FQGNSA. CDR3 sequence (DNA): TGTGCCAGCAGCTTTGGAGTACAGCCCCAGCATTTT. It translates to CASSFGVQPQHF.

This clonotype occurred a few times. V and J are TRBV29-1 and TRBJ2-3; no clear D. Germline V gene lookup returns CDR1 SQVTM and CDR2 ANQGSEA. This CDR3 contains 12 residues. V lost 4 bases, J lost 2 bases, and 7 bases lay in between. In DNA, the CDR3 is TGCAGCGTTGCTCTGTCCACAGATACGCAGTATTTT. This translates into CSVALSTDTQYF.

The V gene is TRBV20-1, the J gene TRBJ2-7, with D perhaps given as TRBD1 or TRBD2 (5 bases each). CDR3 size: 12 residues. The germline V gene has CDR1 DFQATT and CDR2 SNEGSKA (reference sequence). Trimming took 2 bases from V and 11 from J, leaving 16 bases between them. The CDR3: CSARPGPPTEYF. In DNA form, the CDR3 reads TGCAGTGCTAGACCGGGACCTCCTACGGAGTACTTC.

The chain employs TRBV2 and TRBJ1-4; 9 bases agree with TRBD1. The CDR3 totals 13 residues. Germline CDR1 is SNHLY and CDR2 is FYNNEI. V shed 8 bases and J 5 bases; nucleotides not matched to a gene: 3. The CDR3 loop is CASLGQGNEKLFF. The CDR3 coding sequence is TGTGCCAGCCTAGGACAGGGGAATGAAAAACTGTTTTTT.

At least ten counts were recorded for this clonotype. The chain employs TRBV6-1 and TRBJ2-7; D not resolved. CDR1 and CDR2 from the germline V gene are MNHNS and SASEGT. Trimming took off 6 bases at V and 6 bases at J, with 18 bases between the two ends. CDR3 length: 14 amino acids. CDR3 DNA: TGTGCCAGCAGCGAGAATGACTTCCCGCGCGAGCAGTACTTC. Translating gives CASSENDFPREQYF.

In nucleotides, the CDR3 is TGTGCCAGCAGCCAACGCGGGGGGAAAGAGACCCAGTACTTC. The encoded protein is CASSQRGGKETQYF. The chain links TRBV3-1 to TRBJ2-5, with 8 bases aligning to TRBD2. This CDR3 contains 14 residues. From germline, CDR1 is LGHDT and CDR2 YNNKEL (reference sequence). Trimming removed 2 bases from V and 3 bases from J; junction bases left unmatched: 2.

The CDR3 nucleotides read TGCAGCGTTGTGGGCCCGATGAACACTGAAGCTTTCTTT. Amino acid sequence: CSVVGPMNTEAFF. The chain recombines TRBV29-1 with TRBJ1-1; D not certain. The CDR3 extends over 13 amino acids. Germline V gene data show CDR1 as SQVTM and CDR2 as ANQGSEA. V shed 4 bases and J shed 0 bases, with 9 bases lying between them.

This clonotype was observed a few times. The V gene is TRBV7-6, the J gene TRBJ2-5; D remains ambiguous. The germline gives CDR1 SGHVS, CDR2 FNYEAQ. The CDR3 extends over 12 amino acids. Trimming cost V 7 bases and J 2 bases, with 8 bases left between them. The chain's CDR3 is CASMGYQETQYF. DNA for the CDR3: TGTGCCAGCATGGGTTATCAAGAGACCCAGTACTTC. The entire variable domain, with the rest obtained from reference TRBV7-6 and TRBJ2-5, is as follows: GAGVSQSPRYKVTKRGQDVALRCDPISGHVSLYWYRQALGQGPEFLTYFNYEAQQDKSGLPNDRFSAERPEGSISTLTIQRTEQRDSAMYRCASMGYQETQYFGPGTRLLVL.

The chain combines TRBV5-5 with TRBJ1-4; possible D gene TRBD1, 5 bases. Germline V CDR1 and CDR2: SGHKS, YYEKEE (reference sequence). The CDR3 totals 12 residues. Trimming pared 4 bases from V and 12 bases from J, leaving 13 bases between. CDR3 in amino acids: CASSEEDRELFF. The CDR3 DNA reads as TGTGCCAGCAGCGAAGAAGACAGAGAACTGTTTTTT.

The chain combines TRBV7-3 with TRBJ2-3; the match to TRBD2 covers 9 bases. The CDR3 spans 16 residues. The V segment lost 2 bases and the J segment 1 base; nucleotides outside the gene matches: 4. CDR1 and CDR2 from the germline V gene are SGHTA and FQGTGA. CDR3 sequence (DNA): TGTGCCAGCAGCTTACCAGCGGGAGGAGGCACAGATACGCAGTATTTT. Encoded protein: CASSLPAGGGTDTQYF.

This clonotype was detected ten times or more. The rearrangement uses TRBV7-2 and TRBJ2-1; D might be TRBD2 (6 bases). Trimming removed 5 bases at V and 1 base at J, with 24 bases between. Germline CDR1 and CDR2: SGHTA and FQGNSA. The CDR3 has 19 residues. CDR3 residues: CASSVPWRSREKSYNEQFF. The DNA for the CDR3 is TGTGCCAGCAGCGTCCCCTGGAGAAGTCGGGAGAAGTCCTACAATGAGCAGTTCTTC. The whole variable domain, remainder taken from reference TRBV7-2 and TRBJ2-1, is GAGVSQSPSNKVTEKGKDVELRCDPISGHTALYWYRQSLGQGLEFLIYFQGNSAPDKSGLPSDRFSAERTGGSVSTLTIQRTQQEDSAVYLCASSVPWRSREKSYNEQFFGPGTRLTVL.

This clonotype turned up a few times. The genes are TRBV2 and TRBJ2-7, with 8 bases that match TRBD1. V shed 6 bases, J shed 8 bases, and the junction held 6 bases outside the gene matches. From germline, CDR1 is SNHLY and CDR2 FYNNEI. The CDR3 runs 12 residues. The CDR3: CASSQPGGQQYF. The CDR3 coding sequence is TGTGCCAGCAGCCAACCAGGGGGCCAGCAGTACTTC.

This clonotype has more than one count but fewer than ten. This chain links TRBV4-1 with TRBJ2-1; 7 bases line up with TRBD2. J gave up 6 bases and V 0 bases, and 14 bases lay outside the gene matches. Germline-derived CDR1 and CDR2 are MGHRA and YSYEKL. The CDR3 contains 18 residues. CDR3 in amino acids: CASSQDRAGGSCCNEQFF. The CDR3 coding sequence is TGCGCCAGCAGCCAAGATCGGGCCGGGGGGAGTTGCTGCAATGAGCAGTTCTTC.

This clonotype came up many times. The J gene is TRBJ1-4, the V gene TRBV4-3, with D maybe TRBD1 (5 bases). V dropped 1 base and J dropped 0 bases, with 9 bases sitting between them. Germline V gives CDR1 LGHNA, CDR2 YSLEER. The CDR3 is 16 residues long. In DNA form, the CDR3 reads TGCGCCAGCAGCCAAGGTACAGGAGCAACTAATGAAAAACTGTTTTTT. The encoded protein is CASSQGTGATNEKLFF.

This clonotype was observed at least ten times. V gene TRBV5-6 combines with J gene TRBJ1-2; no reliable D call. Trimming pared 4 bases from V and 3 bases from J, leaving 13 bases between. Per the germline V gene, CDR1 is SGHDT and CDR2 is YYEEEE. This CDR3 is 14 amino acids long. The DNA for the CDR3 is TGTGCCAGCAGCGCCGAATTCGTCGACTATGGCTACACCTTC. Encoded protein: CASSAEFVDYGYTF.

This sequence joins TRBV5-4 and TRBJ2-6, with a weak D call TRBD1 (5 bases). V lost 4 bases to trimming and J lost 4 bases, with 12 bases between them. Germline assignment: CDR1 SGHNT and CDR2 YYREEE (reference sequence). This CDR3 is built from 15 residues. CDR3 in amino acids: CASSVRVAGANVLTF. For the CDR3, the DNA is TGTGCCAGCAGCGTCAGGGTGGCCGGGGCCAACGTCCTGACTTTC.

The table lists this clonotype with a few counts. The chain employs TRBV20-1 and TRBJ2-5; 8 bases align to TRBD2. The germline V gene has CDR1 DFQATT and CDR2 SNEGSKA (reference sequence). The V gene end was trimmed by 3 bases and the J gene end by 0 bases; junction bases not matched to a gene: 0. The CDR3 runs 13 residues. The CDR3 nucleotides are TGCAGTGCTAGTAGCGGGAACCAAGAGACCCAGTACTTC. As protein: CSASSGNQETQYF.

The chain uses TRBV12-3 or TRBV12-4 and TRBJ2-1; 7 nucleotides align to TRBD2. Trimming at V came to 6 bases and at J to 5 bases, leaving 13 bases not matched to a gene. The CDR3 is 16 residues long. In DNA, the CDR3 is TGTGCCAGCAGCACCCCAGGCGGGAGTAATAACAATGAGCAGTTCTTC. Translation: CASSTPGGSNNNEQFF.

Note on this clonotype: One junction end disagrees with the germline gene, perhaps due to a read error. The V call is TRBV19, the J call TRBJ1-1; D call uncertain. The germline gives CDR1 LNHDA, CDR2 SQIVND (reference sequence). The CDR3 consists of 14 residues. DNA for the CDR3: TGTGCCAGTAGTATGGGTGAGGGAAGGACTGAAGCCTTCTTT. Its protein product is CASSMGEGRTEAFF.

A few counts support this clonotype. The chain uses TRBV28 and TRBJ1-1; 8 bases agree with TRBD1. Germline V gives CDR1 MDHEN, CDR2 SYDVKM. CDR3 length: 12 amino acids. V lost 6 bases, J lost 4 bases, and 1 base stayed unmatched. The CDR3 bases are TGTGCCAGCAGGGGACAGGCCACTGAAGCTTTCTTT. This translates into CASRGQATEAFF. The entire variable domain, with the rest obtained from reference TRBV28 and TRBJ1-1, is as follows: DVKVTQSSRYLVKRTGEKVFLECVQDMDHENMFWYRQDPGLGLRLIYFSYDVKMKEKGDIPEGYSVSREKKERFSLILESASTNQTSMYLCASRGQATEAFFGQGTRLTVV.

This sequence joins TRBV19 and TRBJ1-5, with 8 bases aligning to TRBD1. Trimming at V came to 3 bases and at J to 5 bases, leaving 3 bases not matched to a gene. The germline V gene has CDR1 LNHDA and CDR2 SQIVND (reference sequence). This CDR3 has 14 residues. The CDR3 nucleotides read TGTGCCAGTAGTATTCAGGGGGCATATCAGCCCCAGCATTTT. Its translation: CASSIQGAYQPQHF.

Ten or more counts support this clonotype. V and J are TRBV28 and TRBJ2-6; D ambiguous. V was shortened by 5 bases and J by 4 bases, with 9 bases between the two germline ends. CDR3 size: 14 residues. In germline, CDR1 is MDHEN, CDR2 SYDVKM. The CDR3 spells CASSRWLGANVLTF. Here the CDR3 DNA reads TGTGCCAGCAGTAGATGGTTAGGGGCCAACGTCCTGACTTTC.

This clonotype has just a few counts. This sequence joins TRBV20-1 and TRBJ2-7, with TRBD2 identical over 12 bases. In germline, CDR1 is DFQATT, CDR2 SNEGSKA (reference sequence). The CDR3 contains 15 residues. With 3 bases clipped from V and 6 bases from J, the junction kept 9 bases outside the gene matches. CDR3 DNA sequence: TGCAGTGCTAGTCGTCTTGTACTAGCGGGAGGCGAGCAGTACTTC. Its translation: CSASRLVLAGGEQYF.

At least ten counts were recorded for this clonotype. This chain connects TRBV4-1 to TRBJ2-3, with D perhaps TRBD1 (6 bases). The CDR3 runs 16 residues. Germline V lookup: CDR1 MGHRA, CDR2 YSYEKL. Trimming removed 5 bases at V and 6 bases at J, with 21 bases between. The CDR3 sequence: CASSLRLGAGGDTQYF. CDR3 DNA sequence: TGCGCCAGCAGCTTAAGATTGGGGGCCGGTGGGGATACGCAGTATTTT.